This TCR beta chain originates from a study of cytomegalovirus exposure and HLA in healthy donors. Findings and caveats of the study: A few V segments could not be told apart, such as TRBV6-2 and TRBV6-3, and were left out. Altogether, 170 or so TCR beta chains were recorded as cytomegalovirus-associated.

PCR primers comprised 60 Vbeta and 13 Jbeta primers. Sequenced by immunoSEQ multiplex PCR; TCRdb stores in-frame clones only, minus some. The table has 90,000 to 150,000 clones, roughly 80% seen once. The germline gives CDR1 MDHEN, CDR2 SYDVKM. The CDR3 contains 16 residues. Trimming at V came to 4 bases and at J to 3 bases, leaving 5 bases not matched to a gene. This clone was counted only a few times. Its target is unknown. Sequencing was done on a sample of PBMCs. The clonotype comes from a middle-aged man in good health and CMV-seropositive. The chain is built from TRBV28 and TRBJ2-1; 11 positions agree with TRBD2. This CDR3 reads CASSSSLAGGYNEQFF. In DNA form, the CDR3 reads TGTGCCAGCAGTTCAAGCCTAGCGGGAGGCTACAATGAGCAGTTCTTC.